The entry below describes one T cell receptor beta chain. What it recognizes is unknown. It was with 60 Vbeta and 13 Jbeta primers that the PCR ran. TCRdb's copy holds only in-frame clones and misses some; the assay was immunoSEQ multiplex PCR. The sample includes 110,000 to 150,000 clones, about 75% seen only once; the top ten take more than 4%. V was cut by 1 base and J by 4 bases, with 14 bases left in between. In germline, CDR1 is LGHNA, CDR2 YNFKEQ. CDR3 length equals 15 residues. The data originate from a study of cytomegalovirus exposure and HLA in healthy donors. At the level of the study: The Caucasian-associated ancestry cluster contained approximately 81% of the approximately 410 genotyped donors.

The study's findings and limits: Cytomegalovirus-associated TCR beta chains were listed, numbering some 180. Reportedly, TCR beta sequences accurately predicted HLA-A and HLA-B alleles in most subjects. In vitro, three CMV-associated chains proved specific for CMV antigens.

V gene TRBV4-2 combines with J gene TRBJ2-7, with a weak D call TRBD1 (5 bases). This TCR derives from a man aged 55 to 69 in good health and CMV-seronegative. Sequencing was carried out using PBMCs. The CDR3 protein is CASSQVGRAGYEQYF. In DNA form, the CDR3 reads TGTGCCAGCAGCCAAGTGGGCAGGGCCGGTTACGAGCAGTACTTC.